This TCR beta chain was sequenced during a study of early T cells in non-severe SARS-CoV-2 infection. Regarding this clonotype: Its specificity is not known.

Attached unique molecular identifiers marked individual cDNA molecules. TCRdb called the 5' RACE reads again in MiXCR, with one record for every CDR3 protein. Here the sample spans roughly 81,000 distinct CDR3 sequences, over 5% being singletons. Study findings and constraints: Comparison of clonotypes with VDJdb favored anti-spike CD8 responses while missing private and CD4 specificities.

Germline V gene sequence: CDR1 MDHEN, CDR2 SYDVKM. Trimming removed 7 bases from V and 4 bases from J, with 8 bases in between. This CDR3 is 11 amino acids long. The sequenced sample was whole blood. This clonotype was sampled from an adult who was a healthcare worker with PCR-confirmed SARS-CoV-2 infection or an uninfected control (not recorded which). The rearrangement links TRBV28 to TRBJ2-7; D may match TRBD1 or TRBD2 (6 bases each). CDR3 loop: CASTGAYEQYF. The DNA of the CDR3 is TGTGCCAGCACGGGGGCATACGAGCAGTACTTC.